This TCR beta chain was sequenced in a study of blood T cells in healthy people across ages. The study, taken as a whole, reports: Donors of long life had a larger count of naive CD4+ cells and greater diversity than aged donors. Diversity figures derived from one million T cells were judged to underestimate the true value. A roughly linear age-dependent decrease characterized TCR beta diversity per million T cells.

CDR3 length equals 11 residues. CDR1 and CDR2 (germline): SNHLY, FYNNEI. Trimming took off 7 bases at V and 11 bases at J, with 13 bases between the two ends. Then a second PCR, running roughly 6 to 12 cycles, was carried out with a sample-barcoded 5' primer and a J-beta primer mix. Using its own MiXCR run on the 5' RACE reads, TCRdb lists one record per CDR3 protein. Of approximately 800,000 distinct CDR3 sequences in the sample, about 59% were seen once. Samples had at least 6.5 million PBMCs isolated from them. Comment on this clonotype: Antigen: not known.

The specimen was blood. This TCR derives from a man aged 30-40 years in good health. This chain joins TRBV2 and TRBJ2-3, with D uncertain. CDR3 bases: TGTGCCAGCAAGGGATCTAGGATGCAGTATTTT. Translation: CASKGSRMQYF. Full variable domain (remainder filled in from reference TRBV2 and TRBJ2-3): EPEVTQTPSHQVTQMGQEVILRCVPISNHLYFYWYRQILGQKVEFLVSFYNNEISEKSEIFDDQFSVERPDGSNFTLKIRSTKLEDSAMYFCASKGSRMQYFGPGTRLTVL.